These T cell receptor beta chains were read from a single sample in a study of blood T cell repertoires in COVID-19. Produced via immunoSEQ multiplex PCR; TCRdb's table is partial and in-frame only. Of approximately 110,000 clones listed, 85% are singletons. The sequenced sample consisted of peripheral blood. Source of these receptors: a woman aged 80 or over with COVID-19, enrolled during active disease. Both conserved end residues are part of each CDR3. A D gene is named only where the DNA matches it firmly. Some rows mark clone size as missing; the rest say once, few, many or name a class of expanded clone.

clone_size: once; j_call: TRBJ2-3; d_call: TRBD2; v_call: TRBV7-8; cdr3_aa: CASSLTSGRSGADTQYF; cdr3_nt: TGTGCCAGCAGCCTGACTAGCGGGAGATCGGGCGCAGATACGCAGTATTTT
clone_size: -; j_call: TRBJ2-1; d_call: -; v_call: TRBV3-1/TRBV3-2; cdr3_aa: CASSPNGGEQFF; cdr3_nt: TGTGCCAGCAGCCCCAATGGAGGTGAGCAGTTCTTC
clone_size: -; j_call: TRBJ1-2; d_call: -; v_call: TRBV27; cdr3_aa: CASSTGAGGYTF; cdr3_nt: TGTGCCAGCTCAACCGGGGCGGGAGGCTACACCTTC
clone_size: -; j_call: TRBJ2-7; d_call: -; v_call: TRBV30; cdr3_aa: CAWIGRIPYEQYF; cdr3_nt: TGTGCCTGGATCGGGAGAATCCCGTACGAGCAGTACTTC
clone_size: -; j_call: TRBJ2-7; d_call: -; v_call: TRBV20-1; cdr3_aa: CSARERSEQYF; cdr3_nt: TGCAGTGCTAGAGAAAGGAGCGAGCAGTACTTC
clone_size: -; j_call: TRBJ2-2; d_call: TRBD2; v_call: TRBV5-1; cdr3_aa: CASSFASGTNTGELFF; cdr3_nt: TGCGCCAGCAGCTTCGCTAGCGGGACGAACACCGGGGAGCTGTTTTTT
clone_size: -; j_call: TRBJ2-4; d_call: TRBD1; v_call: TRBV29-1; cdr3_aa: CSATQGARDIQYF; cdr3_nt: TGCAGCGCTACACAGGGGGCGAGGGACATTCAGTACTTC
clone_size: -; j_call: TRBJ1-5; d_call: TRBD1; v_call: TRBV24-1; cdr3_aa: CATGQGANQPQHF; cdr3_nt: TGTGCCACAGGACAGGGGGCTAATCAGCCCCAGCATTTT
clone_size: -; j_call: TRBJ2-7; d_call: TRBD1; v_call: TRBV28; cdr3_aa: CASSAGQGNPNEQYF; cdr3_nt: TGTGCCAGCAGTGCGGGACAGGGTAATCCTAACGAGCAGTACTTC
clone_size: -; j_call: TRBJ2-1; d_call: -; v_call: TRBV19; cdr3_aa: CASRGVINEQFF; cdr3_nt: TGTGCCAGTAGAGGGGTCATTAATGAGCAGTTCTTC
clone_size: few; j_call: TRBJ1-1; d_call: TRBD1; v_call: TRBV29-1; cdr3_aa: CSVQKGQGAGAFF; cdr3_nt: TGCAGCGTTCAGAAGGGACAGGGGGCCGGAGCTTTCTTT
clone_size: once; j_call: TRBJ2-7; d_call: TRBD2; v_call: TRBV5-1; cdr3_aa: CASSLERGSSYEQYF; cdr3_nt: TGCGCCAGCAGCTTGGAGCGGGGGAGCTCCTACGAGCAGTACTTC
clone_size: -; j_call: TRBJ1-1; d_call: TRBD1; v_call: TRBV12-5; cdr3_aa: CASGLVVGQLNTEAFF; cdr3_nt: TGTGCTAGTGGTTTGGTAGTGGGACAGTTGAACACTGAAGCTTTCTTT